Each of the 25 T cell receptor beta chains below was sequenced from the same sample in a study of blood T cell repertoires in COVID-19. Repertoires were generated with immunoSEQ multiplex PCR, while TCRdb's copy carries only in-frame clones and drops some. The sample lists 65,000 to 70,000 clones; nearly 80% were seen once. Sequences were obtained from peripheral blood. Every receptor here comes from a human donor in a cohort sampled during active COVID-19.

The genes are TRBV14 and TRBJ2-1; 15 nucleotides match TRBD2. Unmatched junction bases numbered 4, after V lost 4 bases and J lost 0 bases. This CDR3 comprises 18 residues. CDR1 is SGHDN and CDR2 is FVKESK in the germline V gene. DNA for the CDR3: TGTGCCAGCAGCCGAGGACTAGCGGGAGGGAGCTCCTACAATGAGCAGTTCTTC. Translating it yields CASSRGLAGGSSYNEQFF.

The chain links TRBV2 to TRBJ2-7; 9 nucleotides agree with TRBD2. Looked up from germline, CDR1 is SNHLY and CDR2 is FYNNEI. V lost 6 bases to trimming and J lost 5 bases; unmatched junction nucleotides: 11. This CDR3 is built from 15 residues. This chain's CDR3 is CASRLRTSVVDEQYF. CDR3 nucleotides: TGTGCCAGCAGACTTAGGACTAGCGTGGTTGACGAGCAGTACTTC.

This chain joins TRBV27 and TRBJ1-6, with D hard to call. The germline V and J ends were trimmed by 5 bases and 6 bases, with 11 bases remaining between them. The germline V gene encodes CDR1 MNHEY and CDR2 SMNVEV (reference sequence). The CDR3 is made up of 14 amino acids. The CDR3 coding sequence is TGTGCCAGCAGTGCGAGGAACCGTAATTCACCCCTCCACTTT. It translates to CASSARNRNSPLHF.

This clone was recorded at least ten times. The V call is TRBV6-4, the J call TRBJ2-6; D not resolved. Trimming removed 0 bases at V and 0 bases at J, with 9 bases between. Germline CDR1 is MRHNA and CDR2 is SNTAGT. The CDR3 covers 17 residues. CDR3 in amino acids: CASSDSRSSSGANVLTF. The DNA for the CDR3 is TGTGCCAGCAGTGACTCTAGATCGAGCTCTGGGGCCAACGTCCTGACTTTC.

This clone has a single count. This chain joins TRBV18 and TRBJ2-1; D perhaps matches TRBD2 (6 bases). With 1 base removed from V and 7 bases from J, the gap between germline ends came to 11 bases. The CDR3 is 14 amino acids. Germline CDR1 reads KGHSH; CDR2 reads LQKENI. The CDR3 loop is CASSPRQGGNEQFF. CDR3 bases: TGTGCCAGCTCACCACGGCAGGGAGGAAATGAGCAGTTCTTC.

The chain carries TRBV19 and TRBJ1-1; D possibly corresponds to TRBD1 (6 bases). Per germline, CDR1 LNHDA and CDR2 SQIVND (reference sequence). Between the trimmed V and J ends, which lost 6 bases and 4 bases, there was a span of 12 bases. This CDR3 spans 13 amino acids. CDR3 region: CASSAGGLTEAFF. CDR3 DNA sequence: TGTGCCAGTAGCGCTGGGGGCCTCACTGAAGCTTTCTTT. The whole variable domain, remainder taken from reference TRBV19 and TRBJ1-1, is DGGITQSPKYLFRKEGQNVTLSCEQNLNHDAMYWYRQDPGQGLRLIYYSQIVNDFQKGDIAEGYSVSREKKESFPLTVTSAQKNPTAFYLCASSAGGLTEAFFGQGTRLTVV.

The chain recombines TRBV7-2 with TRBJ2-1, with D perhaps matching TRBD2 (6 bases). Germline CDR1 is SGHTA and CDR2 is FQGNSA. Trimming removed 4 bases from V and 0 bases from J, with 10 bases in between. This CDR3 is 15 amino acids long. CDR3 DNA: TGTGCCAGCAGCTCGGAGGGTAGCTCCTACAATGAGCAGTTCTTC. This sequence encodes CASSSEGSSYNEQFF.

CDR3 nucleotides: TGTGCCTGGAGGTGGGGGACAGGGGATGGCTACACCTTC. Its protein is CAWRWGTGDGYTF. The chain combines TRBV30 with TRBJ1-2, with TRBD1 matching over 10 bases. Germline V gives CDR1 GTSNPN, CDR2 SVGIG (reference sequence). J was trimmed by 6 bases and V by 3 bases; bases with no gene match: 4. This CDR3 comprises 13 residues.

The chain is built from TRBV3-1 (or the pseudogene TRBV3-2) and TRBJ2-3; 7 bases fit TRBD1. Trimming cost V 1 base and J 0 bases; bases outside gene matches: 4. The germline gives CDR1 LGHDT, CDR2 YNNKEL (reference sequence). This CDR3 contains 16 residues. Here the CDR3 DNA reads TGTGCCAGCAGCCAAGTAGGGGGCGTCAGCACAGATACGCAGTATTTT. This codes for CASSQVGGVSTDTQYF.

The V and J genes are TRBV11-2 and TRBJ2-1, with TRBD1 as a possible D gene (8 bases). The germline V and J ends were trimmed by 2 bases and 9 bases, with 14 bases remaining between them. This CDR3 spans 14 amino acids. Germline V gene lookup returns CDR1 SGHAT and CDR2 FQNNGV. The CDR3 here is CASSLYRGGTEQFF. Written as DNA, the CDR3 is TGTGCCAGCAGCTTATACAGGGGGGGCACTGAGCAGTTCTTC.

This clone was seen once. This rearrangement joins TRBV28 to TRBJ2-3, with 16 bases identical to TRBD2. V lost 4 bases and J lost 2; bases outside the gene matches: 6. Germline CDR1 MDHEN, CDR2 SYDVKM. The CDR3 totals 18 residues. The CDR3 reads CASSSGTSGGGYTDTQYF. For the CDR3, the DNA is TGTGCCAGCAGTTCCGGGACTAGCGGGGGGGGGTACACAGATACGCAGTATTTT.

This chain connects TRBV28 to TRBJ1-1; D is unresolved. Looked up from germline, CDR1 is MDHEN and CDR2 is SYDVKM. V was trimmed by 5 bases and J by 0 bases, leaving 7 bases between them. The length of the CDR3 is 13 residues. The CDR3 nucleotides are TGTGCCAGCAGTGGACTCCTGAACACTGAAGCTTTCTTT. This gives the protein CASSGLLNTEAFF. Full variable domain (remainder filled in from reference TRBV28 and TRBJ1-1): DVKVTQSSRYLVKRTGEKVFLECVQDMDHENMFWYRQDPGLGLRLIYFSYDVKMKEKGDIPEGYSVSREKKERFSLILESASTNQTSMYLCASSGLLNTEAFFGQGTRLTVV.

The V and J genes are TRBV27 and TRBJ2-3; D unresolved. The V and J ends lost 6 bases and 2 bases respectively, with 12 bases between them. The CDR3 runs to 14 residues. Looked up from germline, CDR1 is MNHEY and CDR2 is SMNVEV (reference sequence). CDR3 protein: CASSSSQNTDTQYF. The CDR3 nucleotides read TGTGCCAGCAGCTCTTCGCAGAACACAGATACGCAGTATTTT.

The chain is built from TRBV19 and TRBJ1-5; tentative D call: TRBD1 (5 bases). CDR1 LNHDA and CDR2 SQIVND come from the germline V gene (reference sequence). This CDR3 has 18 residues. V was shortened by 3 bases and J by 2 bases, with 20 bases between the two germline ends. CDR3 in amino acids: CASSIRVPQGLGNQPQHF. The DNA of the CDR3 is TGTGCCAGTAGTATCAGGGTCCCCCAGGGATTGGGCAATCAGCCCCAGCATTTT.

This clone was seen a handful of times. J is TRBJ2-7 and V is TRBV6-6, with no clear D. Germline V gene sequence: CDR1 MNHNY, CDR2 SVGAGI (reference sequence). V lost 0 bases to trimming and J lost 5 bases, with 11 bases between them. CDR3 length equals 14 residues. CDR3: CASSYSTQSNEQYF. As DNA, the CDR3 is TGTGCCAGCAGTTACTCGACACAAAGTAACGAGCAGTACTTC.

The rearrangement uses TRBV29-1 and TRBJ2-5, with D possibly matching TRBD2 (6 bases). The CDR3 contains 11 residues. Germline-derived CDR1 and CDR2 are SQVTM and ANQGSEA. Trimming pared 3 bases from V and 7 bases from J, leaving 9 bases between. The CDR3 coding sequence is TGCAGCGTTGACGGGAGCGGGACCCAGTACTTC. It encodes CSVDGSGTQYF.

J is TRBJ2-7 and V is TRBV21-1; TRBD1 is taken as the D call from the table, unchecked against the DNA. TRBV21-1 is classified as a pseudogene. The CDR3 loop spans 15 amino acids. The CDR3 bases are TGTGCCAGTCCCCCGGGACAGGGGGGCAGCTACGAGCAGTACTTC. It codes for CASPPGQGGSYEQYF.

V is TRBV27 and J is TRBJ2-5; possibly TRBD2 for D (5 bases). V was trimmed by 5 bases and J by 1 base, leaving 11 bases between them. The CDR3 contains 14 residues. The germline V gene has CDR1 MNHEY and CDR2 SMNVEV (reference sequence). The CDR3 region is CASSPGLAQETQYF. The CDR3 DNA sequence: TGTGCCAGCAGTCCCGGACTGGCCCAAGAGACCCAGTACTTC.

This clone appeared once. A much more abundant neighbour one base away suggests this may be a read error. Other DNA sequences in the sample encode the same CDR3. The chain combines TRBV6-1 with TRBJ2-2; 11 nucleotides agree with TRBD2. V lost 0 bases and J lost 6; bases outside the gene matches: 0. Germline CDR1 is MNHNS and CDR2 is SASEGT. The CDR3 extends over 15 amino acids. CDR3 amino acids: CASSEASGGAGELFF. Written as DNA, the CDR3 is TGTGCCAGCAGTGAAGCTAGCGGGGGGGCCGGGGAGCTGTTTTTT.

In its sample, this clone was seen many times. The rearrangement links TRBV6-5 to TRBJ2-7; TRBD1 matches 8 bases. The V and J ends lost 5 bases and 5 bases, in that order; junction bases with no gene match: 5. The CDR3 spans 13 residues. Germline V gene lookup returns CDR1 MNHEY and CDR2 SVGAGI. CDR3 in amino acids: CASSMGQVDEQYF. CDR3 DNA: TGTGCCAGCAGTATGGGACAGGTCGACGAGCAGTACTTC.

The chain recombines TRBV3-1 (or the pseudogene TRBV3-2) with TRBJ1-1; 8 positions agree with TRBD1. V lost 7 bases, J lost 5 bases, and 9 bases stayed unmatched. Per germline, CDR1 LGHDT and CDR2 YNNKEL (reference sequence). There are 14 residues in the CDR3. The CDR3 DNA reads TGTGCCAGCAACCTACAGGGGGGGGGTACTGAAGCTTTCTTT. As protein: CASNLQGGGTEAFF.

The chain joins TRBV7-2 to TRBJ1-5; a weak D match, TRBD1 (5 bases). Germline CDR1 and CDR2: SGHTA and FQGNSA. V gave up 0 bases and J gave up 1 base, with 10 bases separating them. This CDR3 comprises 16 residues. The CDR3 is CASSLAGAGSNQPQHF. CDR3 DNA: TGTGCCAGCAGCTTAGCAGGGGCGGGGAGCAATCAGCCCCAGCATTTT.

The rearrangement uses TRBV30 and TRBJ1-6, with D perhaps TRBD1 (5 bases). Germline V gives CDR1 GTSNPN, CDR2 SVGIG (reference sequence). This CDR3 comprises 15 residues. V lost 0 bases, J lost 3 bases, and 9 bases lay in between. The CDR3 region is CAWSVQGLYNSPLHF. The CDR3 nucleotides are TGTGCCTGGAGTGTCCAGGGACTCTATAATTCACCCCTCCACTTT.

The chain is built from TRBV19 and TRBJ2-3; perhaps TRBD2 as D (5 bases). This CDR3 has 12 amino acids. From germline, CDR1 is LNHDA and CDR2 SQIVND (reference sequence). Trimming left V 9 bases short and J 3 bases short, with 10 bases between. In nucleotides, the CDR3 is TGTGCCAGCACCCGGGGTACAGATACGCAGTATTTT. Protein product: CASTRGTDTQYF. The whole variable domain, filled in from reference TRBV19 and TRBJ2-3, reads DGGITQSPKYLFRKEGQNVTLSCEQNLNHDAMYWYRQDPGQGLRLIYYSQIVNDFQKGDIAEGYSVSREKKESFPLTVTSAQKNPTAFYLCASTRGTDTQYFGPGTRLTVL.

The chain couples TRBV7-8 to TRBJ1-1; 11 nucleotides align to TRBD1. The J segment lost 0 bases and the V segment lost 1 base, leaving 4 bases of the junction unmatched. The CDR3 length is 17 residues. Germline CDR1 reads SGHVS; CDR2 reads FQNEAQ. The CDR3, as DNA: TGTGCCAGCAGCTTAGAGGGACAGGGGGTAATGAACACTGAAGCTTTCTTT. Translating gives CASSLEGQGVMNTEAFF. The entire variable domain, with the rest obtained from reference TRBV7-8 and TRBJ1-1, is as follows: GAGVSQSPRYKVAKRGQDVALRCDPISGHVSLFWYQQALGQGPEFLTYFQNEAQLDKSGLPSDRFFAERPEGSVSTLKIQRTQQEDSAVYLCASSLEGQGVMNTEAFFGQGTRLTVV.